The 10 T cell receptor beta chains presented below share a single source sample, sequenced in a study of blood T cell repertoires in COVID-19. The protocol was immunoSEQ multiplex PCR, while the TCRdb copy is restricted to in-frame clones and leaves out a portion. The profile shows approximately 50,000 clones, about four fifths of them singletons. Sample: peripheral blood. The source is a man between 65 and 85 years old with active COVID-19.

This CDR3 reads CASSPGGGETQYF. The DNA of the CDR3 is TGTGCCAGCAGCCCGGGGGGAGGGGAGACCCAGTACTTC. The chain combines TRBV9 with TRBJ2-5, with TRBD2 matching 7 bases. The germline CDR1 and CDR2 sequences are SGDLS and YYNGEE. The CDR3 has 13 residues. After removal of 4 bases from V and 5 bases from J, the junction contained 5 bases not matched to a gene.

The V gene is TRBV28, the J gene TRBJ2-7; D possibly corresponds to TRBD2 (6 bases). V was shortened by 3 bases and J by 0 bases, with 21 bases between the two germline ends. The CDR3 loop spans 18 amino acids. Germline V gene sequence: CDR1 MDHEN, CDR2 SYDVKM. This chain's CDR3 is CASSFMVADDNRSYEQYF. DNA for the CDR3: TGTGCCAGCAGTTTCATGGTAGCGGACGACAACCGCTCCTACGAGCAGTACTTC.

The chain uses TRBV9 and TRBJ1-3, with a tentative D call TRBD1 (6 bases). The CDR3 has 17 residues. From germline, CDR1 is SGDLS and CDR2 YYNGEE. Deletions cut 0 bases from V and 0 bases from J, with 13 bases between. This CDR3 is CASSVGTASSSGNTIYF. The CDR3 DNA follows: TGTGCCAGCAGCGTAGGGACAGCCTCCTCCTCTGGAAACACCATATATTTT.

J is TRBJ2-7 and V is TRBV6-2 or TRBV6-3; TRBD2 matches 10 bases. The CDR3 sequence is 15 residues long. Germline V gene sequence: CDR1 MNHEY, CDR2 SVGEGT. V was clipped by 6 bases and J by 2 bases; unmatched bases: 7. CDR3 amino acids: CASSLLAGVPYEQYF. CDR3 sequence (DNA): TGTGCCAGCAGCCTTCTAGCGGGGGTCCCCTACGAGCAGTACTTC.

V and J are TRBV3-1 (or the pseudogene TRBV3-2) and TRBJ1-6, with TRBD1 matching over 12 bases. CDR1 is LGHDT and CDR2 is YNNKEL in the germline V gene (reference sequence). After removal of 3 bases from V and 10 bases from J, the junction contained 10 bases not matched to a gene. This CDR3 comprises 17 residues. In DNA, the CDR3 is TGTGCCAGCAGCCACAGGGACAGGGGGCGATCCGGATCACCCCTCCACTTT. This gives the protein CASSHRDRGRSGSPLHF.

This CDR3 reads CASTTLLGEDTQYF. In DNA, the CDR3 is TGTGCCAGCACTACCCTGTTAGGGGAAGATACGCAGTATTTT. The chain combines TRBV11-1 with TRBJ2-3, with TRBD1 as a possible D gene (5 bases). The germline gives CDR1 SGHAT, CDR2 FQDESV (reference sequence). V was cut by 7 bases and J by 5 bases, with 16 bases left in between. The CDR3 has 14 residues.

The CDR3 nucleotides are TGTGCCTGGCAACAGTCGGGGGGCCATGGGGGCACTGAAGCTTTCTTT. Its protein product is CAWQQSGGHGGTEAFF. V and J are TRBV30 and TRBJ1-1; D possibly corresponds to TRBD1 (6 bases). V shed 5 bases and J shed 4 bases, with 23 bases lying between them. From germline, CDR1 is GTSNPN and CDR2 SVGIG (reference sequence). CDR3 length: 16 amino acids. Using reference TRBV30 and TRBJ1-1 for the parts outside the CDR3, the full variable domain is SQTIHQWPATLVQPVGSPLSLECTVEGTSNPNLYWYRQAAGRGLQLLFYSVGIGQISSEVPQNLSASRPQDRQFILSSKKLLLSDSGFYLCAWQQSGGHGGTEAFFGQGTRLTVV.

The chain uses TRBV4-2 and TRBJ1-2, with D hard to call. The V gene's germline CDR1 is LGHNA and CDR2 YNFKEQ. This CDR3 has 12 residues. Trimming left V 0 bases short and J 7 bases short, with 6 bases between. The chain's CDR3 is CASSQDRGGYTF. The CDR3 DNA reads as TGTGCCAGCAGCCAAGATAGAGGTGGCTACACCTTC.

This clone is a singleton in its sample. The CDR3 sequence: CASSLGDRYNEQFF. In DNA form, the CDR3 reads TGCGCCAGCAGCTTGGGGGACAGATACAATGAGCAGTTCTTC. The rearrangement links TRBV5-1 to TRBJ2-1, with 7 positions matching TRBD1. The CDR3 sequence is 14 residues long. CDR1 SGHRS and CDR2 YFSETQ come from the germline V gene. With 0 bases clipped from V and 4 bases from J, the junction kept 1 base outside the gene matches.

The rearrangement links TRBV28 to TRBJ2-3; D not certain. CDR1 and CDR2 (germline): MDHEN, SYDVKM. CDR3 size: 14 residues. V was pared by 2 bases and J by 4 bases, with 10 bases between. In DNA form, the CDR3 reads TGTGCCAGCAGTTTAAGTGGGCAGGCAGATACGCAGTATTTT. Translating gives CASSLSGQADTQYF.